The subject of this entry is one TCR beta chain. In its sample, this clonotype was seen many times. Its recognized antigen is unknown. Base qualities are not recorded, but no much larger clone differs from it by a single base. The library was obtained by PCR. Sequencing was performed on an Illumina HiSeq 2500. Molecular barcoding was employed in the preparation of TCR libraries, with unique molecular identifiers being used to normalize TCRbeta repertoire quantification. The public reads were quality trimmed at Q25 with fastp and then assembled into clones with MiXCR by TCRdb, keeping productive beta chains. Every CDR3 protein is listed once, alongside the most common genes and DNA of its rows. In all, the sample holds about 200,000 distinct CDR3 sequences, and roughly 9.1% of those were seen once. About 40% of the sample rests with the top ten. The data belong to a study of T-cell reconstitution after alpha-beta-depleted transplantation in children (TCRdb year 2016). Notes on the research overall: Using TCR repertoire profiling, the study followed T-cell immune reconstitution in a quantitative way in children after TCRalphabeta/CD19-depleted allogeneic hematopoietic cell transplantation.

Paper-wide results and their limitations: Hyperexpanded clone frequencies declined over subsequent months; after one year, T-cell counts and TCRbeta diversity were mostly attributed to newly produced T cells. Apparently early alphabetaT-cell count recovery about two months after transplant reportedly relied on only several hundred rapidly expanded clones derived from non-depleted graft cells. In some patients, the high TCRbeta diversity seen at day 60 was put down to recipient T cells and intrathymic progenitors that had survived conditioning.

This specimen's treatment or condition label, interpreted: allogeneic hematopoietic cell transplantation with graft depleted of TCRalphabeta T cells and CD19 B cells. Transplant recipients were children who received TCRalphabeta/CD19-depleted allogeneic hematopoietic cell grafts. Relative to germline, V is 0 bases shorter and J is 5 bases shorter, with 14 bases between their ends. Based on the germline V gene, the CDR1 and CDR2 sequences are SGHRS and YFSETQ. Measured from the cysteine to the phenylalanine, the CDR3 is 16 residues long. Only CDR3 DNA remains: 48 bases, in frame from the first base. The specimen comprised PBMCs, mostly from graft donor cells, sampled 360 days after TCRalphabeta/CD19-depleted stem cell transplant. The chain joins TRBV5-1 to TRBJ2-2; D gene: possibly TRBD2, on 5 matching bases. The source is a male patient between 2 and 10 years old who had a stem cell transplant for acute myeloid leukemia, so the T cells may come from the graft donor. The CDR3 in this case is CASSLGISVTTGELFF. The bases are TGCGCCAGCAGCTTGGGAATTAGCGTAACTACCGGGGAGCTGTTTTTT.